The T cell receptor beta chain under discussion was sequenced for a study of T cell responses to AZD1222 COVID-19 vaccine. The study's findings and limits: Most donors were white British, females outnumbered males, and clonal diversity was possibly underestimated. When two AZD1222 doses had been given, Spike-specific TCR breadth and depth rose.

On this clone: Its antigen is undetermined.

Produced via immunoSEQ multiplex PCR; TCRdb's table is partial and in-frame only. Found here are 150,000 or so clones, roughly nine tenths of them singletons; the top ten hold 3.5% to 4%. The sequence was obtained from an adult who received the AZD1222 COVID-19 vaccine. The source was peripheral blood, collected 28 days after the second AZD1222 dose.

The CDR3 DNA sequence: TGTGCCAGCAGCGCAGGCGGGAACTACGAGCAGTACTTC. Translated: CASSAGGNYEQYF. The V and J genes are TRBV11-2 and TRBJ2-7, with D possibly TRBD2 on 6 matching bases. CDR1 is SGHAT, CDR2 FQNNGV, per germline. This CDR3 has 13 amino acids. The V and J ends lost 5 bases and 3 bases respectively, with 11 bases between them.